Following are 31 T cell receptor beta chains from one sample sequenced in a study of T cells after yellow fever vaccination. TCRdb reprocessed the 5' RACE reads via MiXCR and lists one record per CDR3 protein. This sample has about 340,000 distinct CDR3 sequences, with roughly an eighth found just once. This material consisted of CD4+ T cells sorted from PBMCs, taken 15 days after the yellow fever booster vaccination. Receptors originate from a man between 18 and 35 years old who received the YFV17D yellow fever vaccine.

This sequence joins TRBV7-2 and TRBJ2-3, with TRBD2 matching 7 bases. From germline, CDR1 is SGHTA and CDR2 FQGNSA. CDR3 length: 15 residues. V lost 1 base and J lost 7; bases outside the gene matches: 8. The CDR3 DNA reads as TGTGCCAGCAGCTTAGATGGGGGGGGAAAATATACGCAGTATTTT. Residues: CASSLDGGGKYTQYF.

The chain has TRBV6-5 and TRBJ1-1; 7 positions agree with TRBD1. Germline trimming cut 6 bases from V and 1 base from J; bases unmatched to any gene: 11. The V gene's germline CDR1 is MNHEY and CDR2 SVGAGI. This CDR3 contains 16 residues. As DNA, the CDR3 is TGTGCCAGCAGGCTCGCCTACGGACAGGCGAACACTGAAGCTTTCTTT. Its translation: CASRLAYGQANTEAFF.

V usage is TRBV5-6 and J usage is TRBJ2-3; 9 bases are shared with TRBD2. The trim removed 4 bases at V and 2 bases at J, leaving 8 bases unmatched. CDR3 size: 16 residues. Germline CDR1 reads SGHDT; CDR2 reads YYEEEE. Written as DNA, the CDR3 is TGTGCCAGCAGCCTGAGGCTAGCGGGGACCACAGATACGCAGTATTTT. It translates to CASSLRLAGTTDTQYF.

The chain uses TRBV19 and TRBJ2-6, with D possibly TRBD2 on 7 matching bases. This CDR3 region has 19 residues. Trimming left V 7 bases short and J 0 bases short, with 22 bases between. CDR1 and CDR2 from the germline V gene are LNHDA and SQIVND (reference sequence). As DNA, the CDR3 is TGTGCCAGTATAGGGGGGGCCCCAAGTCACCTCTCTGGGGCCAACGTCCTGACTTTC. It encodes CASIGGAPSHLSGANVLTF.

The chain links TRBV3-1 to TRBJ1-5; TRBD1 agrees at 7 bases. Germline values: CDR1 LGHDT, CDR2 YNNKEL (reference sequence). Trimming removed 4 bases from V and 7 bases from J; junction bases left unmatched: 7. CDR3 length: 14 amino acids. CDR3 bases: TGTGCCAGCAGCCTCCGACAGGGCGGGCAGCCCCAGCATTTT. Its protein is CASSLRQGGQPQHF.

The chain carries TRBV7-9 and TRBJ1-2, with D possibly matching TRBD1 (5 bases). Germline-derived CDR1 and CDR2 are SEHNR and FQNEAQ (reference sequence). CDR3 length equals 15 residues. Trimming removed 0 bases from V and 8 bases from J, with 16 bases in between. CDR3 loop: CASSLAVGPIQGYTF. As DNA, the CDR3 is TGTGCCAGCAGCTTAGCTGTGGGGCCTATTCAGGGCTACACCTTC. The entire variable domain, with the rest obtained from reference TRBV7-9 and TRBJ1-2, is as follows: DTGVSQNPRHKITKRGQNVTFRCDPISEHNRLYWYRQTLGQGPEFLTYFQNEAQLEKSRLLSDRFSAERPKGSFSTLEIQRTEQGDSAMYLCASSLAVGPIQGYTFGSGTRLTVV.

The V call is TRBV25-1, the J call TRBJ1-2; TRBD1 aligns across 11 bases. Losses at the gene ends were 1 base for V and 6 bases for J; bases not matched to a gene: 4. This CDR3 has 15 amino acids. Germline lookup yields CDR1 MGHDK and CDR2 SYGVNS. The CDR3 DNA is TGTGCCAGCAGTGAATCAAGGACAGGGGGCGATGGCTACACCTTC. Its translation: CASSESRTGGDGYTF.

Only a few counts were recorded for this clonotype. The chain carries TRBV5-1 and TRBJ2-5; 8 positions agree with TRBD1. V shed 2 bases and J 5 bases; nucleotides not matched to a gene: 8. The CDR3 is 15 amino acids. From germline, CDR1 is SGHRS and CDR2 YFSETQ. The CDR3 region has the DNA TGCGCCAGCAGCTTTCGGGCAGGGGGCTTGGAGACCCAGTACTTC. Amino acids: CASSFRAGGLETQYF.

This clonotype was counted only a few times. CDR3 in amino acids: CASSLIGFPDTQYF. CDR3 DNA sequence: TGTGCCAGCAGCTTGATAGGTTTCCCAGATACGCAGTATTTT. The chain is built from TRBV5-6 and TRBJ2-3, with no clear D. The CDR3 is 14 residues long. The V gene's germline CDR1 is SGHDT and CDR2 YYEEEE. Deletions cut 1 base from V and 4 bases from J, with 10 bases between.

This clonotype has only a few counts. V gene TRBV7-2 combines with J gene TRBJ1-1, with D perhaps matching TRBD1 (5 bases). Germline CDR1 reads SGHTA; CDR2 reads FQGNSA. V lost 3 bases and J 4 bases, leaving 9 bases between the germline ends. There are 13 residues in the CDR3. Here the CDR3 reads CASSFRGSTEAFF. CDR3 in DNA: TGTGCCAGCAGCTTCCGGGGGAGCACTGAAGCTTTCTTT.

The table lists this clonotype with a few counts. V gene TRBV29-1 combines with J gene TRBJ2-5; 8 positions agree with TRBD1. The germline gives CDR1 SQVTM, CDR2 ANQGSEA. V was pared by 4 bases and J by 5 bases, with 3 bases of the junction left unmatched. CDR3 length: 12 residues. This chain's CDR3 is CSVADRAETQYF. In nucleotides, the CDR3 is TGCAGCGTTGCGGACAGGGCGGAGACCCAGTACTTC.

This chain uses TRBV12-5 with TRBJ2-7; D uncertain. CDR3 length: 12 amino acids. V was clipped by 1 base and J by 6 bases, with 7 bases between them. CDR1 LGHNT and CDR2 FRNRAP come from the germline V gene. The CDR3 sequence: CASGLARSEQYF. The CDR3 region has the DNA TGTGCTAGTGGTTTGGCCAGAAGCGAGCAGTACTTC.

This clonotype has a count of ten or more. This chain links TRBV30 with TRBJ1-2; D call uncertain. CDR1 and CDR2 from the germline V gene are GTSNPN and SVGIG (reference sequence). V was trimmed by 1 base and J by 5 bases, leaving 5 bases between them. The CDR3 runs to 11 residues. In DNA form, the CDR3 reads TGTGCCTGGAGTGGGGGTTATGGCTACACCTTC. Residues: CAWSGGYGYTF.

The gene calls are TRBV20-1 and TRBJ1-5; TRBD1 aligns across 9 bases. The length of the CDR3 is 15 residues. Per the germline V gene, CDR1 is DFQATT and CDR2 is SNEGSKA (reference sequence). J lost 8 bases, V lost 2 bases, and 10 bases had no gene match. CDR3 in amino acids: CSARPGQGSLKPQHF. For the CDR3, the DNA is TGCAGTGCTAGACCGGGACAGGGCTCGTTGAAGCCCCAGCATTTT.

This clonotype was counted only a few times. The gene calls are TRBV10-3 and TRBJ1-4, with 8 positions matching TRBD1. The CDR3 runs 17 residues. Germline V gives CDR1 ENHRY, CDR2 SYGVKD. V was clipped by 0 bases and J by 2 bases; unmatched bases: 5. CDR3: CAISESVRGPTNEKLFF. For the CDR3, the DNA is TGTGCCATCAGTGAGTCCGTCAGGGGGCCCACTAATGAAAAACTGTTTTTT.

The rearrangement uses TRBV10-2 and TRBJ2-7; 10 bases agree with TRBD2. V lost 10 bases, J lost 3 bases, and 9 bases stayed unmatched. This CDR3 contains 14 residues. Per germline, CDR1 WSHSY and CDR2 SAAADI. The CDR3 protein is CATLPSGGYYEQYF. DNA of the CDR3: TGCGCCACCCTCCCTAGCGGGGGATACTACGAGCAGTACTTC.

This clonotype turned up a few times. J is TRBJ1-2 and V is TRBV29-1; D is undetermined. V was pared by 5 bases and J by 6 bases, with 16 bases between. Germline loops: CDR1 SQVTM, CDR2 ANQGSEA. This CDR3 comprises 13 residues. CDR3 residues: CSVFNVFRDGYTF. The CDR3 coding sequence is TGCAGCGTTTTTAATGTTTTTAGGGATGGCTACACCTTC.

This clonotype has a handful of counts. V and J are TRBV4-2 and TRBJ2-7; D is possibly TRBD1 or TRBD2 (5 bases each). Trimming stripped 9 bases from V and 6 bases from J, with 15 bases between. The germline gives CDR1 LGHNA, CDR2 YNFKEQ. The length of the CDR3 is 12 residues. The CDR3 sequence: CASRKAGGEQYF. CDR3 nucleotides: TGTGCCAGTCGTAAGGCTGGGGGCGAGCAGTACTTC.

V gene TRBV5-1 combines with J gene TRBJ1-5; maybe TRBD1 (6 bases). The V gene lost 7 bases and the J gene lost 4 bases, with 15 bases spanning the gap. The CDR3 is 14 amino acids. From germline, CDR1 is SGHRS and CDR2 YFSETQ. The CDR3 loop is CASARDTTNQPQHF. The CDR3 DNA reads TGCGCCAGCGCTAGGGACACCACTAATCAGCCCCAGCATTTT.

In its sample, this clonotype was seen a few times. The chain recombines TRBV20-1 with TRBJ2-3; D not resolved. Germline V CDR1 and CDR2: DFQATT, SNEGSKA (reference sequence). V lost 4 bases and J lost 3, with 8 bases in between. The CDR3 runs to 12 residues. This CDR3 is CSATTGTDTQYF. The CDR3 coding sequence is TGCAGTGCTACGACTGGAACAGATACGCAGTATTTT.

The gene calls are TRBV4-2 and TRBJ2-5, with D uncertain. Germline assignment: CDR1 LGHNA and CDR2 YNFKEQ. Between the trimmed V and J ends, which lost 0 bases and 9 bases, there was a span of 11 bases. The CDR3 is 13 residues long. CDR3 bases: TGTGCCAGCAGCCAAGATGCGGATAGGGCCCAGTACTTC. Translation gives CASSQDADRAQYF.

This clonotype was recorded a few times. V gene TRBV6-5 combines with J gene TRBJ2-7; no definite D call. V lost 4 bases and J lost 6, with 22 bases in between. CDR3 size: 16 residues. Per the germline V gene, CDR1 is MNHEY and CDR2 is SVGAGI. CDR3 protein: CASSSTTKGMIGEQYV. CDR3 bases: TGTGCCAGCAGTTCAACTACGAAAGGGATGATTGGCGAGCAGTACGTC.

This clonotype appeared a few times. The gene calls are TRBV5-1 and TRBJ2-2, with D maybe TRBD1 (6 bases). The ends were cut back, 0 bases at V and 5 bases at J, with 17 bases in the middle. CDR3 length: 17 residues. CDR1 and CDR2 (germline): SGHRS, YFSETQ. The CDR3 DNA sequence: TGCGCCAGCAGCTTGGTGGGACAAGTTGCTGGAACCGGGGAGCTGTTTTTT. This translates into CASSLVGQVAGTGELFF.

Only a few counts were recorded for this clonotype. The rearrangement joins TRBV7-9 to TRBJ1-4, with D perhaps TRBD1 (6 bases). Germline assignment: CDR1 SEHNR and CDR2 FQNEAQ (reference sequence). The V end was cut by 1 base, the J end by 7 bases, with 13 bases between. The CDR3 extends over 15 amino acids. The CDR3 DNA sequence: TGTGCCAGCAGCTTAGTGGGGGCCGCAGGTGAAAAACTGTTTTTT. Protein: CASSLVGAAGEKLFF.

The chain combines TRBV29-1 with TRBJ2-1; 9 bases agree with TRBD1. The V and J ends lost 7 bases and 4 bases, in that order; junction bases with no gene match: 5. Per germline, CDR1 SQVTM and CDR2 ANQGSEA. This CDR3 contains 13 residues. This CDR3 is CSARGTGYNEQFF. The CDR3 nucleotides are TGCAGCGCCCGGGGGACAGGGTACAATGAGCAGTTCTTC.

This clonotype was counted a few times. The chain couples TRBV6-2 or TRBV6-3 to TRBJ1-2; D is unclear. The V and J ends lost 2 bases and 7 bases respectively, with 5 bases between them. Germline V lookup: CDR1 MNHEY, CDR2 SVGEGT. The CDR3 extends over 11 amino acids. CDR3 region: CASSYGVGYTF. The CDR3 bases are TGTGCCAGCAGTTACGGAGTTGGCTACACCTTC.

This clonotype has only a few counts. This chain uses TRBV12-3 or TRBV12-4 with TRBJ1-1; weak D call: TRBD1 (5 bases). The CDR3 extends over 14 amino acids. Trimming took 3 bases from V and 0 from J, leaving 8 bases between them. This CDR3 reads CASSFRGLNTEAFF. The CDR3, as DNA: TGTGCCAGCAGTTTTAGGGGTTTGAACACTGAAGCTTTCTTT.

The V gene is TRBV11-2, the J gene TRBJ2-2; the D call may be TRBD1 or TRBD2 (5 bases each). V was shortened by 4 bases and J by 6 bases, with 15 bases between the two germline ends. The CDR3 has 15 amino acids. Germline V lookup: CDR1 SGHAT, CDR2 FQNNGV. CDR3 nucleotides: TGTGCCAGCAGCTCGGGACCCGCCCTCGCCGGGGAGCTGTTTTTT. Its translation: CASSSGPALAGELFF.

The chain's CDR3 is CASSQGQRGETQYF. The DNA of the CDR3 is TGCGCCAGCAGCCAAGGCCAACGGGGGGAGACCCAGTACTTC. The J gene is TRBJ2-5, the V gene TRBV4-1; weak D call: TRBD2 (6 bases). The CDR3 loop spans 14 amino acids. CDR1 and CDR2 from the germline V gene are MGHRA and YSYEKL. The V end was cut by 1 base, the J end by 5 bases, with 11 bases between.

This clonotype turned up a few times. The chain is built from TRBV4-3 and TRBJ1-2; D is perhaps TRBD1 (5 bases). The germline V gene has CDR1 LGHNA and CDR2 YSLEER. There are 15 residues in the CDR3. V was pared by 0 bases and J by 7 bases, with 15 bases between. The CDR3 bases are TGCGCCAGCAGCCAAGAGCCCGGGACCGGTTCTGGCTACACCTTC. It yields the protein CASSQEPGTGSGYTF.

The chain couples TRBV4-1 to TRBJ2-5; D call uncertain. V lost 2 bases and J 7 bases, leaving 8 bases between the germline ends. From germline, CDR1 is MGHRA and CDR2 YSYEKL. The CDR3 has 12 residues. The CDR3: CASSQPSGTQYF. CDR3 DNA: TGCGCCAGCAGCCAACCGTCGGGGACCCAGTACTTC.